This TCR beta chain was sequenced during a study of T cells in localized non-small cell lung cancer. Study results and caveats: Out of the top 100 tumor clones, a median around 57 were seen in adjacent lung. In uninvolved adjacent lung, T cell clonality reached its highest value, exceeding tumor. Prolonged overall survival went with higher T cell density in the blood. Because sequencing included only one region (of the tumor), heterogeneity remains possible.

Repertoires were generated with immunoSEQ multiplex PCR, while TCRdb's copy carries only in-frame clones and drops some. The data contain about 6,800 clones, about 44% of them singletons. CDR3 size: 15 residues. Germline V lookup: CDR1 MDHEN, CDR2 SYDVKM. V shed 8 bases, J shed 5 bases, and the junction held 11 bases outside the gene matches. In the case of this clone: Its antigen is still unknown.

Here the sequenced sample was lymph node tissue, taken before any cancer treatment. The source is a man aged 35-69 years with stage I lung adenocarcinoma. This rearrangement joins TRBV28 to TRBJ2-1; 8 nucleotides line up with TRBD1. The CDR3 sequence is CASRREQGANNEQFF. In DNA, the CDR3 is TGTGCCAGCCGACGGGAGCAGGGGGCGAACAATGAGCAGTTCTTC.